The present TCR beta chain was sequenced within a study of breast tumors, draining lymph nodes, adjacent tissues. Breast cancer patients provided tissue from their axillary draining lymph nodes. Each CDR3 protein is one row after TCRdb ran MiXCR on the multiplex PCR reads. The repertoire includes 130,000 or so distinct CDR3 sequences, about 20% of them detected once, and around 2.2% sits in the top ten. The sample holds many counts of this clonotype. Germline CDR1 SNHLY, CDR2 FYNNEI. CDR3 size: 16 residues. V was pared by 1 base and J by 6 bases, with 10 bases of the junction left unmatched. This clonotype was sampled from a female donor with breast cancer. Some clones in this sample may be carry-over from other donors' samples. This chain joins TRBV2 and TRBJ2-7, with 9 bases lining up with TRBD2. The sample taken for sequencing was axillary lymph node tissue. The CDR3 reads CASSEEWAGGRSEQYF. The CDR3, as DNA: TGTGCCAGCAGTGAAGAGTGGGCGGGAGGGCGGTCCGAGCAGTACTTC.